This T cell receptor (beta chain) emerged from a study of beta chain features in type 1 diabetes (dated by TCRdb to between 2018 and 2020). In the study overall: Mean age, gender distribution, total cell number and subset yield did not differ between patients and healthy donors. A total of under 140,000,000 sorted cells were examined across all samples, and the number of cells per subset was strongly correlated with RNA yield. The study compared the TCRB repertoires of sorted circulating CD4+ T cell subsets in recently diagnosed type 1 diabetes patients with those in matched healthy donors. Regulatory and stem cell-like memory subsets were isolated from only 8 patients and about 8 healthy donors, whereas naive and central memory subsets came from all 30 or so donors. What the research found in general, with its limitations: Patients with type 1 diabetes made fewer insertions and deleted more nucleotides at VDJ recombination sites, implying thymic rearrangement abnormalities. Shorter templates might be favored by PCR, yet because patient and control samples were amplified and corrected together, any such skew would affect both groups equally. Because cDNA rather than genomic DNA was sequenced, highly expressing activated cells could have been over-represented, although no difference in activation and CD3 levels was found between groups. Naive, central memory and regulatory TCRB repertoires appeared more similar among patients than among healthy donors. In all four CD4+ subsets, TCRB CDR3 length was moderately but significantly shorter in type 1 diabetes patients. HLA sub-analyses involved small numbers of individuals, so any influence of HLA type on TCRB rearrangement remained unresolved.

This clone showed up just a few times. The antigen it binds to is not known. The input lacks base qualities; no much larger clone sits a single base away. All of the isolated RNA was reverse transcribed with the High Capacity cDNA Reverse Transcription Kit, so expressed TCRB transcripts were sequenced. Deep immunoSEQ sequencing was applied to naive, central memory and regulatory T cell samples, giving an average of about 3.8 million total reads per sample. Sorted cells were lysed in RLT buffer, and RNA was extracted using DNase-treated RNeasy Micro or Mini kits according to cell number. Each cell subset was processed separately to prevent cross-contamination, with patient and healthy donor samples processed together. Using the immunoSEQ multiplex PCR, TCRB sequences were amplified from cDNA into 87-bp fragments spanning the CDR3 region. Sequencing of the amplicons was done on the Illumina HiSeq platform. The authors' analysis ran thus. Synthetic template baselines were used to correct PCR bias computationally, reads within Hamming distance 2 were collapsed together, and singletons that could not be merged were discarded. Reads were aligned against IMGT to assign V, D and J genes, CDR3 length and insertions or deletions at six rearrangement sites. Within each subset, clonotype counts were normalized to the number of sorted cells before true diversity and Gini coefficients were calculated with the tcR R package. The overlap coefficient, calculated on TCRB nucleotide sequences, was used to measure repertoire sharing. TCRdb re-hosts the immuneACCESS table, in-frame sequences only. Its copies lack some clones; in the studies checked, an unresolved V gene accounts for under half of them, and the cause for the rest is not known. That table gives V, J and clone size, and the DNA gave D and trimming. The sample data list more than 300,000 clones, and around 9.7% of these were observed just once. Less than 1.2% of the sample is in the top ten clones.

Each donor gave one peripheral blood draw, about 110 mL on average, collected into heparinised tubes. A BD FACSAria II and a panel including CD45RO, CCR7, CD25, CD127, CD95 and CD27 were used to sort naive, central memory, regulatory and stem cell-like memory CD4+ T cells. Purity was above 95% for every sorted population. PBMCs were isolated immediately by Lymphoprep density gradient centrifugation and stained directly without culture. So that batch effects would be minimized, each experiment stained and sorted samples in pairs, pairing one healthy donor with one patient. Including the terminal cysteine and phenylalanine, the CDR3 comprises 12 residues. The retained sequence is limited to the CDR3, 36 bases, with the frame set at the first base. As encoded in the germline V gene, CDR1 is SQVTM while CDR2 is ANQGSEA. V was cut back by 4 bases and J by 10 bases, leaving a gap of 11 bases between them.

This clonotype was sampled from a young man with type 1 diabetes. Sequencing was performed on central memory CD4+ T cells from blood. In this chain, TRBV29-1 is recombined with TRBJ1-6; the best D guess is TRBD1, with 5 bases matching. The DNA sequence is given as TGCAGCGTTGCGCAGGGAGACTCACCCCTCCACTTT. The translation is CSVAQGDSPLHF.